This entry concerns a single T cell receptor beta chain. This table comes from immunoSEQ multiplex PCR, and its TCRdb copy is limited to in-frame clones, with some not included. Of some 200,000 clones in the sample, 80% to 90% were seen once. This specimen belongs to a study of blood T cell repertoires in COVID-19. Whole-study context: Donors in the United States, Italy and Spain gave samples during acute or convalescent COVID-19. PBMCs, B-cell-depleted T cells, or T cells were the source of the cDNA or gDNA that made up the material.

Individuals drawn from 24 US areas were about 18 to 89 years old. The origin of this receptor is a woman aged 18-29 years who had recovered from COVID-19. The specimen sequenced was PBMCs or T cells enriched from blood (not recorded which).

The CDR3 loop is CASSLSPGWGGETQYF. CDR3 sequence (DNA): TGTGCCAGCAGCTTGAGTCCGGGGTGGGGTGGAGAGACCCAGTACTTC. This chain connects TRBV5-5 to TRBJ2-5; weak D call: TRBD2 (5 bases). CDR3 size: 16 residues. Germline CDR1 reads SGHKS; CDR2 reads YYEKEE (reference sequence). Trimming took 1 base from V and 4 from J, leaving 17 bases between them.